This T cell receptor beta chain was captured by sequencing in a study of T cells in Graves' hyperthyroidism and ophthalmopathy. To note about this clonotype: At one boundary the junction diverges from the germline segment, which might be a read error.

This CDR3 has 14 residues. Germline values: CDR1 ENHRY, CDR2 SYGVKD. TCR beta CDR3 regions were amplified from RNA. The TCR CDR3 first-round RT-PCR relied on the HTBI primer set. A single record per CDR3 protein comes from TCRdb applying MiXCR to the multiplex PCR reads. The table includes 500,000 to 650,000 distinct CDR3 sequences, approximately 20% detected once. The rearrangement links TRBV10-3 to TRBJ2-5, with D unclear. The clonotype comes from a man aged 35-49 years with Graves' ophthalmopathy. The sample consisted of blood. The CDR3 is CATSESNRQETQYF. The CDR3, as DNA: TGTGCCACCAGTGAGTCGAATAGACAAGAGACCCAGTACTTC.